The 14 T cell receptor beta chains in this list originate from one sample, sequenced in a study of regulatory T cells in long-lasting Graves disease. Building of the TCR beta libraries involved iRepertoire HTBI primers and Arm-PCR of CDR3 regions. TCRdb used MiXCR to reprocess the multiplex PCR reads, holding one entry per CDR3 protein. Of some 400,000 distinct CDR3 sequences in the sample, 15% were seen once. As for time point: newly diagnosed GD, antithyroid drugs for less than 3 months. Extracted PBMC RNA gave rise to the TCR library. These data were also filed under a second study, of T cells in Graves' hyperthyroidism and ophthalmopathy.

This specimen was peripheral blood mononuclear cells (PBMCs), taken at new diagnosis, from a patient treated with antithyroid drugs. Receptors were obtained from a woman in her twenties or thirties with Graves disease.

The sample holds a few counts of this clonotype. This chain joins TRBV5-1 and TRBJ2-5, with D maybe TRBD1 (6 bases). Germline V gene sequence: CDR1 SGHRS, CDR2 YFSETQ. V was clipped by 1 base and J by 2 bases, with 9 bases between them. The CDR3 length is 14 residues. CDR3 in amino acids: CASSLFGQQETQYF. The DNA for the CDR3 is TGCGCCAGCAGCTTGTTCGGACAGCAAGAGACCCAGTACTTC.

CDR3 nucleotides: TGTGCCAGCTCGCCAGACCGGGACTCAAGCAAAGCTTTCTTT. This translates into CASSPDRDSSKAFF. This chain links TRBV18 with TRBJ1-1; D is perhaps TRBD1 (5 bases). The CDR3 runs to 14 residues. The V end was cut by 6 bases, the J end by 9 bases, with 20 bases between. CDR1 is KGHSH, CDR2 LQKENI, per germline.

This clonotype was detected many times. The chain combines TRBV20-1 with TRBJ1-1; D uncertain. The CDR3 covers 14 residues. Trimming removed 0 bases from V and 0 bases from J, with 8 bases in between. Germline assignment: CDR1 DFQATT and CDR2 SNEGSKA (reference sequence). The CDR3 DNA reads TGCAGTGCTAGAGATCGCAGATTGAACACTGAAGCTTTCTTT. It yields the protein CSARDRRLNTEAFF.

At least ten counts were recorded for this clonotype. The chain uses TRBV28 and TRBJ2-7; D remains ambiguous. Trimming pared 5 bases from V and 4 bases from J, leaving 15 bases between. Per germline, CDR1 MDHEN and CDR2 SYDVKM. CDR3 size: 14 residues. CDR3 sequence: CASSLDLIRYEQYF. Here the CDR3 DNA reads TGTGCCAGCAGTCTAGACTTGATCAGGTACGAGCAGTACTTC.

Many counts were recorded for this clonotype. The chain carries TRBV5-1 and TRBJ2-3; tentatively, D is TRBD2 (5 bases). This CDR3 is 16 amino acids long. Germline lookup yields CDR1 SGHRS and CDR2 YFSETQ. Between the trimmed V and J ends, which lost 3 bases and 3 bases, there was a span of 17 bases. CDR3 residues: CASSYGTRSVTDTQYF. CDR3 bases: TGCGCCAGCAGCTATGGCACTAGATCAGTAACAGATACGCAGTATTTT.

This clonotype has a handful of counts. One base away lies a much larger clone, so this may be a sequencing read error. The chain uses TRBV30 and TRBJ2-2; 7 nucleotides match TRBD1. There are 14 residues in the CDR3. Losses at the gene ends were 1 base for V and 6 bases for J; bases not matched to a gene: 5. The germline gives CDR1 GTSNPN, CDR2 SVGIG (reference sequence). CDR3 coding DNA: TGTGCCTGGAGTGCGGGACAGCGCTCCGGGGAGCTGTTTTTT. It codes for CAWSAGQRSGELFF.

At least ten counts were recorded for this clonotype. J is TRBJ2-4 and V is TRBV2; D unresolved. V was cut by 6 bases and J by 0 bases, with 6 bases left in between. The germline CDR1 and CDR2 sequences are SNHLY and FYNNEI. The length of the CDR3 is 13 residues. CDR3 sequence (DNA): TGTGCCAGCAGGGCTTTAGCCAAAAACATTCAGTACTTC. Translating gives CASRALAKNIQYF.

This clonotype was detected many times. The V and J genes are TRBV10-1 and TRBJ2-5, with 7 bases matching TRBD1. The CDR3 length is 13 residues. Germline lookup yields CDR1 WNHNN and CDR2 SYGVQD (reference sequence). Trimming removed 8 bases from V and 4 bases from J; junction bases left unmatched: 7. The CDR3 sequence: CASSPNRGETQYF. The CDR3 nucleotides read TGCGCCAGCTCCCCAAACAGGGGAGAGACCCAGTACTTC.

The chain is built from TRBV27 and TRBJ2-7; 8 bases agree with TRBD1. J gave up 4 bases and V 5 bases, and 10 bases lay outside the gene matches. In germline, CDR1 is MNHEY, CDR2 SMNVEV (reference sequence). The CDR3 runs to 15 residues. CDR3 loop: CASSPRDRLPYEQYF. For the CDR3, the DNA is TGTGCCAGCAGTCCCCGGGACAGGCTCCCTTACGAGCAGTACTTC.

This clonotype was recorded at least ten times. The chain uses TRBV10-3 and TRBJ2-1, with no clear D. This CDR3 is 14 amino acids long. From germline, CDR1 is ENHRY and CDR2 SYGVKD. The V end was cut by 6 bases, the J end by 8 bases, with 17 bases between. Here the CDR3 DNA reads TGTGCCATCAGCTTGACCCGACACGGCGATGAGCAGTTCTTC. This gives the protein CAISLTRHGDEQFF.

This clonotype was found many times. The chain links TRBV2 to TRBJ1-1; TRBD1 aligns across 7 bases. The CDR3 has 16 residues. Germline V CDR1 and CDR2: SNHLY, FYNNEI. The ends lost 3 bases at V and 3 bases at J; junction bases unmatched: 10. This CDR3 reads CASSEGYTGDYTEAFF. Here the CDR3 DNA reads TGTGCCAGCAGTGAGGGATATACAGGGGACTACACTGAAGCTTTCTTT.

A note on this clonotype: A much larger clone lies a single base off, so this may be a read error. J is TRBJ1-1 and V is TRBV6-1; weak D call: TRBD1 (5 bases). Trimming left V 6 bases short and J 0 bases short, with 8 bases between. The germline V gene has CDR1 MNHNS and CDR2 SASEGT. The CDR3 totals 13 residues. The CDR3 is CASRPDMNTEAFF. CDR3 DNA sequence: TGTGCCAGCAGACCGGACATGAACACTGAAGCTTTCTTT.

This clonotype was seen a handful of times. V usage is TRBV6-1 and J usage is TRBJ2-1, with 9 bases matching TRBD1. V lost 6 bases, J lost 5 bases, and 11 bases stayed unmatched. CDR1 MNHNS and CDR2 SASEGT come from the germline V gene. The CDR3 totals 16 residues. The CDR3 bases are TGTGCCAGCAGAAGACAGGGGGGCTCGCGGGACAATGAGCAGTTCTTC. This gives the protein CASRRQGGSRDNEQFF.

This clonotype was detected ten times or more. The chain employs TRBV12-5 and TRBJ1-1, with 8 bases fitting TRBD1. After removal of 0 bases from V and 0 bases from J, the junction contained 9 bases not matched to a gene. Germline CDR1 and CDR2: LGHNT and FRNRAP. The CDR3 is 18 amino acids. The CDR3 reads CASGLVLGTGWLNTEAFF. CDR3 nucleotide sequence: TGTGCTAGTGGTTTGGTCCTCGGGACAGGATGGCTGAACACTGAAGCTTTCTTT.